The clone carrying this T cell receptor (beta chain) has only a few counts. This sample stems from a study of blood T cell repertoires in COVID-19. Overall study context: T cells, B-cell-depleted T cells, or PBMCs provided the cDNA or gDNA that served as material.

Per the original data handling: Scientists estimated how many nucleated cells there were by amplifying reference gene primers. This table comes from immunoSEQ multiplex PCR, and its TCRdb copy is limited to in-frame clones, with some not included. That table furnishes V, J and clone size, whereas the DNA furnished D and trimming. The table records 150,000 to 200,000 clones, approximately 87% of them present only once. Seattle's enrolled individuals joined amid active infection and were then monitored longitudinally. The clonotype was recovered from a woman in her 70s with COVID-19, enrolled during active disease. Sample: peripheral blood.

CDR3 sequence reads: CSVVRYWREGATEAFF. The CDR3 nucleotides are TGCAGCGTTGTACGATATTGGAGGGAGGGTGCAACTGAAGCTTTCTTT. V is TRBV29-1 and J is TRBJ1-1, with D uncertain. V was clipped by 4 bases and J by 5 bases, with 23 bases between them. This CDR3 spans 16 amino acids. Germline V gene data show CDR1 as SQVTM and CDR2 as ANQGSEA.